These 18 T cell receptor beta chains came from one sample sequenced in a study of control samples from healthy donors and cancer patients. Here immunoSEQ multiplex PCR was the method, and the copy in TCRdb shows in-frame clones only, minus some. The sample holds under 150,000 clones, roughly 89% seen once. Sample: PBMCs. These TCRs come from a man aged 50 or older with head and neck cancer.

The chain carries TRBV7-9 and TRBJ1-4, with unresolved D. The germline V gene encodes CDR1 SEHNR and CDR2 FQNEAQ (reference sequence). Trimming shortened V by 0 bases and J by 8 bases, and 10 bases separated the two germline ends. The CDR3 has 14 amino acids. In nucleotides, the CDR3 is TGTGCCAGCAGCTTAGCATCCGATGGGGAAAAACTGTTTTTT. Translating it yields CASSLASDGEKLFF.

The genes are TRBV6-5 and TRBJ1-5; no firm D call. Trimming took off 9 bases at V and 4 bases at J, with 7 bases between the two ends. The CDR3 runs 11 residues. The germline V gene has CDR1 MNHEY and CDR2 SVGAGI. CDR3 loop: CARGENQPQHF. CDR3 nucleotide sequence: TGTGCCAGGGGCGAGAATCAGCCCCAGCATTTT.

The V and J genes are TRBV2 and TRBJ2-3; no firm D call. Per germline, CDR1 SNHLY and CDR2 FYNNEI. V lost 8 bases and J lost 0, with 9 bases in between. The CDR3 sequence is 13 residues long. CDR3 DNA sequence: TGTGCCAGCGGGCCCGCTAGCACAGATACGCAGTATTTT. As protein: CASGPASTDTQYF.

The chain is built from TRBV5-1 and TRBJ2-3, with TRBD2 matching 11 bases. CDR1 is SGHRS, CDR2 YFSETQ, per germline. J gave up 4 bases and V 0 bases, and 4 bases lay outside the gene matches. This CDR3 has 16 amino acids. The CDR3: CASSLALAGASDTQYF. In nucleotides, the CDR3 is TGCGCCAGCAGCTTGGCACTAGCGGGGGCATCAGATACGCAGTATTTT.

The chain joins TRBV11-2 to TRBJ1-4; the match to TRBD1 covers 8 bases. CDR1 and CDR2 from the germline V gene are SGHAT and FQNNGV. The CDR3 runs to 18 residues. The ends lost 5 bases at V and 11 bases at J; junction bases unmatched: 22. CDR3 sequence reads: CASSTWTGSKWDGVKLFF. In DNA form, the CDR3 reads TGTGCCAGCAGCACCTGGACAGGGTCGAAATGGGACGGGGTCAAACTGTTTTTT.

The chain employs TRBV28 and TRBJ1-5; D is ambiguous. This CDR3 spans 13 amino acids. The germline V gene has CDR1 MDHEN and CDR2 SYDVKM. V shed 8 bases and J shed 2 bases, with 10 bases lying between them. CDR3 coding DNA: TGTGCCAGCGCACCCCGGGGCAATCAGCCCCAGCATTTT. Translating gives CASAPRGNQPQHF.

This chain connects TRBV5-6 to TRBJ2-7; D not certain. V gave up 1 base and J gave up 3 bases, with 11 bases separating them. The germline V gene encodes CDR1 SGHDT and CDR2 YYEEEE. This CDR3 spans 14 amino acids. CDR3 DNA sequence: TGTGCCAGCAGCTTGATGGTAGCTGGCTACGAGCAGTACTTC. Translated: CASSLMVAGYEQYF. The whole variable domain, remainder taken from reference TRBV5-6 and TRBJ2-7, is DAGVTQSPTHLIKTRGQQVTLRCSPKSGHDTVSWYQQALGQGPQFIFQYYEEEERQRGNFPDRFSGHQFPNYSSELNVNALLLGDSALYLCASSLMVAGYEQYFGPGTRLTVT.

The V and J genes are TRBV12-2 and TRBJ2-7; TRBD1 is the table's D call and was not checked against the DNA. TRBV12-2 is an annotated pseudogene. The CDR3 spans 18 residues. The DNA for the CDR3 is TGTGCAAGTCGCTTAGCCTCAGTAGACAGGTGGGGATCCGGGGAGCAGTACTTC. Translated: CASRLASVDRWGSGEQYF.

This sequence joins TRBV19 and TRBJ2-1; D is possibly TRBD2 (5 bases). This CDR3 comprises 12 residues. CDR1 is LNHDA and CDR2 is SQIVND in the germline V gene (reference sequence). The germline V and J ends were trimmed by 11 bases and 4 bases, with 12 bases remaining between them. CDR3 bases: TGTGCCGCCCGGGGTCGATACAATGAGCAGTTCTTC. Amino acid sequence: CAARGRYNEQFF.

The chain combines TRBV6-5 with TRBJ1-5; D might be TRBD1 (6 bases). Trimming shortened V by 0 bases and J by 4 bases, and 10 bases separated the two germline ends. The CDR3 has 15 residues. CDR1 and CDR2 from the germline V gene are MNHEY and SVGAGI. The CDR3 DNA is TGTGCCAGCAGTTACTCGGGGGCAGGGAATCAGCCCCAGCATTTT. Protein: CASSYSGAGNQPQHF.

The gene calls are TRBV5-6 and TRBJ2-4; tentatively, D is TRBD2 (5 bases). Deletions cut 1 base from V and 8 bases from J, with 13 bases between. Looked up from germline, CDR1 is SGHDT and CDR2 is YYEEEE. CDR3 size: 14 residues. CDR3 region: CASSLRTGIDIQYF. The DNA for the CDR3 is TGTGCCAGCAGCTTGCGTACGGGGATCGACATTCAGTACTTC.

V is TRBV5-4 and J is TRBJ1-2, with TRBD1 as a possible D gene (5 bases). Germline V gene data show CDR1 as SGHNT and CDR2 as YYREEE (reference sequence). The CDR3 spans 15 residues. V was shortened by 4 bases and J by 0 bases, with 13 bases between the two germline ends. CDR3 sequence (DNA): TGTGCCAGCAGCGGCCCCAGGGACCCTAACTATGGCTACACCTTC. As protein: CASSGPRDPNYGYTF.

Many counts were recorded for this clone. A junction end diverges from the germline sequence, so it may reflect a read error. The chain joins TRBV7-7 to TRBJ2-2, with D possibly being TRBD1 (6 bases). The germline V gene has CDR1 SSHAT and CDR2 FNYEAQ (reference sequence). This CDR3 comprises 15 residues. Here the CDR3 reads CASTQGLSDTGELFF. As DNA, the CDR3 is TGTGCTAGCACGCAGGGGTTGTCGGACACCGGGGAGCTGTTTTTT. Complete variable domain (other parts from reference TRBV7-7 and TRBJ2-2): GAGVSQSPRYKVTKRGQDVTLRCDPISSHATLYWYQQALGQGPEFLTYFNYEAQPDKSGLPSDRFSAERPEGSISTLTIQRTEQRDSAMYRCASTQGLSDTGELFFGEGSRLTVL.

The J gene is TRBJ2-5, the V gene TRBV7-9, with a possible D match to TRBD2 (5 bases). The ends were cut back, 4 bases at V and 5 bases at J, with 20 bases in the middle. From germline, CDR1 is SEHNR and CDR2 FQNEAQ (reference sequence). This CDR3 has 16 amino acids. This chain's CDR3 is CASSSVPADSKETQYF. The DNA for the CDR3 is TGTGCCAGCAGCTCCGTCCCGGCGGACTCTAAGGAGACCCAGTACTTC. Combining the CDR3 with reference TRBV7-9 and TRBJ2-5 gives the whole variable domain DTGVSQNPRHKITKRGQNVTFRCDPISEHNRLYWYRQTLGQGPEFLTYFQNEAQLEKSRLLSDRFSAERPKGSFSTLEIQRTEQGDSAMYLCASSSVPADSKETQYFGPGTRLLVL.

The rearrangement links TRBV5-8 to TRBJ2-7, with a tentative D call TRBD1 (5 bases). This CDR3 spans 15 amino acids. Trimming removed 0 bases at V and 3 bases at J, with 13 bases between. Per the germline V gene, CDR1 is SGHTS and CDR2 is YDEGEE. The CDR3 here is CASSLAPGNYYEQYF. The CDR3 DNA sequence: TGTGCCAGCAGCTTGGCACCAGGGAATTACTACGAGCAGTACTTC.

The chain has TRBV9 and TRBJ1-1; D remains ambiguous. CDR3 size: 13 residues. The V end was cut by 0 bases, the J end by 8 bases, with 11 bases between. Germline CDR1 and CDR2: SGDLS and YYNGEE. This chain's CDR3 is CASSVGVAGEAFF. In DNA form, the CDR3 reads TGTGCCAGCAGCGTAGGTGTGGCAGGAGAAGCTTTCTTT.

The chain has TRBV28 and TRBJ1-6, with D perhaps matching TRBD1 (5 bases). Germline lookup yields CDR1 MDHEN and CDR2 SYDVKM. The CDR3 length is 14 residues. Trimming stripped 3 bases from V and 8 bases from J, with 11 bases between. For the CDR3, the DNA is TGTGCCAGCAGTTTGGGGGGTATATATTCACCCCTCCACTTT. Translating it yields CASSLGGIYSPLHF.

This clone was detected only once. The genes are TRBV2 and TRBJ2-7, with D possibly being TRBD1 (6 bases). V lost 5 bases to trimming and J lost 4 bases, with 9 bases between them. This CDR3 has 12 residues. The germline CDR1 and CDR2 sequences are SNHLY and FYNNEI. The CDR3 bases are TGTGCCAGCAGTTCAGGGGATTACGAGCAGTACTTC. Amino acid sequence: CASSSGDYEQYF.